This entry concerns a single T cell receptor (beta chain). What it binds is not known. Extraction of total RNA produced a minimum of 5.5 micrograms from each sample. The data were taken from a study of blood T cells in healthy people across ages. Study outcomes and limitations: Per-million-T-cell TCR beta diversity fell roughly linearly with age.

Next came a second PCR, run for about 7 to 11 cycles, which used a sample-barcoded 5' primer along with a J-beta primer mix. Every molecule of cDNA carried a tag from a template-switch adaptor with 12 random nucleotides. MiXCR was run by TCRdb on the 5' RACE reads, yielding one entry per CDR3 protein. The sample consists of about 1.5 million distinct CDR3 sequences, approximately 42% of them appearing once. This clonotype originated in a woman aged 18-29 years in good health. Material: blood.

The chain's CDR3 is CASSTFQGETEAFF. The CDR3 region has the DNA TGTGCCAGCAGCACCTTCCAAGGGGAGACTGAAGCTTTCTTT. The chain joins TRBV7-9 to TRBJ1-1, with D perhaps TRBD1 (5 bases). Germline V gene data show CDR1 as SEHNR and CDR2 as FQNEAQ (reference sequence). The CDR3 extends over 14 amino acids. V dropped 5 bases and J dropped 5 bases, with 15 bases sitting between them. Using reference TRBV7-9 and TRBJ1-1 for the parts outside the CDR3, the full variable domain is DTGVSQNPRHKITKRGQNVTFRCDPISEHNRLYWYRQTLGQGPEFLTYFQNEAQLEKSRLLSDRFSAERPKGSFSTLEIQRTEQGDSAMYLCASSTFQGETEAFFGQGTRLTVV.